Listed below are T cell receptor beta chains from one sample, sequenced in a study of CD4 T cells in relation to SARS-CoV-2 and coronaviruses. Using immunoSEQ multiplex PCR, the repertoire was profiled, and TCRdb retains in-frame clones only, with some absent. Here the sample spans 20,000 to 25,000 clones, just under 75% being singletons. No antigen has been identified for these receptors. What was sequenced was CD4+ T cells from PBMCs, cultured in vitro. The receptors come from a human donor in good health. Both conserved end residues are trimmed from each CDR3. A row's size may be missing; if present it is once, few, many or a size class.

clone size: few
V gene: TRBV11-2
J gene: TRBJ1-2
CDR3 protein: ASSLAGDYGYT

clone size: NA
V gene: TRBV12-5
J gene: TRBJ2-2
CDR3 protein: ASKGLNTGELF

clone size: NA
V gene: TRBV27
J gene: TRBJ1-6
CDR3 protein: ASSSPGQGLSPLH

clone size: NA
V gene: TRBV28
J gene: TRBJ2-1
CDR3 protein: ASSPVAGSYNEQF

clone size: NA
V gene: TRBV6-1
J gene: TRBJ1-2
CDR3 protein: ASSEEGQYGYT

clone size: few
V gene: TRBV10-1
J gene: TRBJ2-7
CDR3 protein: ASSATASSYEQY

clone size: NA
V gene: TRBV5-5
J gene: TRBJ1-6
CDR3 protein: ASSVGGYDSPLH

clone size: NA
V gene: TRBV7-8
J gene: TRBJ2-5
CDR3 protein: ASSPGVSSGVQETQY

clone size: medium-sized
V gene: TRBV7-8
J gene: TRBJ2-7
CDR3 protein: ASSPADEQY

clone size: NA
V gene: TRBV18
J gene: TRBJ1-5
CDR3 protein: ASSLLQGRDQPQH

clone size: NA
V gene: TRBV10-2
J gene: TRBJ1-6
CDR3 protein: ATHLRGTRSPLH

clone size: NA
V gene: TRBV30
J gene: TRBJ2-1
CDR3 protein: AWRRPGDEQF

clone size: NA
V gene: TRBV11-2
J gene: TRBJ2-2
CDR3 protein: ASSLDRARTGELF

clone size: NA
V gene: TRBV7-2
J gene: TRBJ2-3
CDR3 protein: ASSLDIYTDTQY

clone size: few
V gene: TRBV2
J gene: TRBJ1-2
CDR3 protein: ASTLTWDRLAGYT

clone size: NA
V gene: TRBV7-9
J gene: TRBJ2-7
CDR3 protein: ASSSYEQY

clone size: NA
V gene: TRBV12-3/TRBV12-4
J gene: TRBJ1-1
CDR3 protein: ASSPGTITEAF

clone size: few
V gene: TRBV4-2
J gene: TRBJ1-5
CDR3 protein: ASSQGPTESNQPQH

clone size: once
V gene: TRBV7-8
J gene: TRBJ2-6
CDR3 protein: ASSFITGTGGKSGANVLT

clone size: medium-sized
V gene: TRBV4-1
J gene: TRBJ2-6
CDR3 protein: ASSHPRQGSPSGANVLT

clone size: once
V gene: TRBV5-4
J gene: TRBJ2-7
CDR3 protein: ASSLDRLEQY

clone size: NA
V gene: TRBV5-1
J gene: TRBJ2-2
CDR3 protein: ASSLGTQAPGELF

clone size: NA
V gene: TRBV18
J gene: TRBJ2-7
CDR3 protein: ASSPPGQAGDEQY

clone size: NA
V gene: TRBV5-1
J gene: TRBJ2-7
CDR3 protein: ASSSRGVYEQY

clone size: NA
V gene: TRBV7-7
J gene: TRBJ2-5
CDR3 protein: ASSSHGDLQETQY

clone size: NA
V gene: TRBV19
J gene: TRBJ2-7
CDR3 protein: ASRLTGGTSTYEQY

clone size: NA
V gene: TRBV7-9
J gene: TRBJ1-1
CDR3 protein: ASSLTFTENTEAF

clone size: few
V gene: TRBV18
J gene: TRBJ1-3
CDR3 protein: ASSSTGMNTIY

clone size: once
V gene: TRBV29-1
J gene: TRBJ2-1
CDR3 protein: SVGRTENEQF

clone size: NA
V gene: TRBV24-1
J gene: TRBJ2-1
CDR3 protein: ATSDPGQEKQF

clone size: NA
V gene: TRBV2
J gene: TRBJ1-6
CDR3 protein: ASGRTGVNSPLH

clone size: NA
V gene: TRBV9
J gene: TRBJ2-1
CDR3 protein: ASRRDTYNEQF

clone size: NA
V gene: TRBV6-1
J gene: TRBJ2-1
CDR3 protein: ASSEERYGEQF

clone size: NA
V gene: TRBV24-1
J gene: TRBJ2-7
CDR3 protein: ATSASPGTSGSYEQY

clone size: NA
V gene: TRBV28
J gene: TRBJ1-5
CDR3 protein: ASSDIRGQNNQPQH

clone size: NA
V gene: TRBV5-5
J gene: TRBJ1-5
CDR3 protein: ASSHRAWELNQPQH

clone size: medium-sized
V gene: TRBV13
J gene: TRBJ2-3
CDR3 protein: ASTWGTDTQY

clone size: NA
V gene: TRBV9
J gene: TRBJ2-5
CDR3 protein: ASSVLSGEGETQY

clone size: NA
V gene: TRBV2
J gene: TRBJ1-5
CDR3 protein: ASSEEVIVNQPQH

clone size: NA
V gene: TRBV9
J gene: TRBJ2-1
CDR3 protein: ASSGGGSGGAVDEQF

clone size: few
V gene: TRBV5-5
J gene: TRBJ2-7
CDR3 protein: ASSQTGNSYEQY

clone size: few
V gene: TRBV4-1
J gene: TRBJ1-1
CDR3 protein: ASSQGLLRGGRMNTEAF

clone size: NA
V gene: TRBV30
J gene: TRBJ1-5
CDR3 protein: AWSVRTRGYQPQH